One sample yielded the 27 T cell receptor beta chains listed below, sequenced in a study of blood T cell repertoires in COVID-19. Sequencing was performed with immunoSEQ multiplex PCR; in TCRdb, only in-frame clones are kept and a portion is missing. This table has tens of thousands of clones, around 87% appearing once. The sequenced sample consisted of peripheral blood. The receptor source for this set is a human donor in a cohort sampled during active COVID-19.

The chain employs TRBV19 and TRBJ1-1; 10 bases match TRBD1. The CDR3 sequence is 15 residues long. Germline V gene sequence: CDR1 LNHDA, CDR2 SQIVND (reference sequence). V trimming: 7 bases; J trimming: 0 bases; junction bases outside the gene matches: 5. CDR3 in amino acids: CASKQDRGMNTEAFF. The CDR3 DNA reads as TGTGCCAGTAAACAGGACAGGGGGATGAACACTGAAGCTTTCTTT. The entire variable domain, with the rest obtained from reference TRBV19 and TRBJ1-1, is as follows: DGGITQSPKYLFRKEGQNVTLSCEQNLNHDAMYWYRQDPGQGLRLIYYSQIVNDFQKGDIAEGYSVSREKKESFPLTVTSAQKNPTAFYLCASKQDRGMNTEAFFGQGTRLTVV.

This clone was counted only a few times. The chain is built from TRBV6-2 or TRBV6-3 and TRBJ2-7; D perhaps matches TRBD1 (5 bases). This CDR3 has 11 residues. The V and J ends lost 5 bases and 6 bases respectively, with 8 bases between them. CDR1 is MNHEY and CDR2 is SVGEGT in the germline V gene. Here the CDR3 reads CASSTGSEQYF. In nucleotides, the CDR3 is TGTGCCAGCAGTACAGGATCCGAGCAGTACTTC.

The chain combines TRBV6-5 with TRBJ2-7, with D possibly being TRBD1 (6 bases). The CDR3 is 14 residues long. Germline V gene lookup returns CDR1 MNHEY and CDR2 SVGAGI. Between the trimmed V and J ends, which lost 6 bases and 7 bases, there was a span of 19 bases. CDR3: CASRGNRDMGEQYF. Written as DNA, the CDR3 is TGTGCCAGCAGGGGGAACCGGGACATGGGAGAGCAGTACTTC.

The V gene is TRBV7-9, the J gene TRBJ2-3; D remains unclear. Trimming stripped 2 bases from V and 2 bases from J, with 11 bases between. The CDR3 loop spans 15 amino acids. Germline CDR1 SEHNR, CDR2 FQNEAQ (reference sequence). This CDR3 reads CASSLQSFNTDTQYF. The CDR3 DNA sequence: TGTGCCAGCAGCTTACAGTCTTTTAACACAGATACGCAGTATTTT. Together with reference TRBV7-9 and TRBJ2-3, the CDR3 gives the full variable domain: DTGVSQNPRHKITKRGQNVTFRCDPISEHNRLYWYRQTLGQGPEFLTYFQNEAQLEKSRLLSDRFSAERPKGSFSTLEIQRTEQGDSAMYLCASSLQSFNTDTQYFGPGTRLTVL.

This sequence joins TRBV6-5 and TRBJ2-7; a weak D match, TRBD2 (5 bases). Germline V gene lookup returns CDR1 MNHEY and CDR2 SVGAGI. This CDR3 region has 13 residues. Trimming stripped 0 bases from V and 5 bases from J, with 8 bases between. The CDR3 bases are TGTGCCAGCAGTTACTCGAGGGTCCACGAGCAGTACTTC. Protein: CASSYSRVHEQYF.

This rearrangement joins TRBV7-6 to TRBJ2-7; 7 nucleotides agree with TRBD1. There are 14 residues in the CDR3. CDR1 is SGHVS and CDR2 is FNYEAQ in the germline V gene. The junction had 6 bases not matched to a gene; V was cut back by 5 bases and J by 2 bases. CDR3 nucleotides: TGTGCCAGCAGCGCCATGGGACAGACCTACGAGCAGTACTTC. The encoded protein is CASSAMGQTYEQYF.

The chain uses TRBV7-9 and TRBJ1-2; D not certain. V was cut by 2 bases and J by 8 bases, with 15 bases left in between. CDR3 length: 14 amino acids. Looked up from germline, CDR1 is SEHNR and CDR2 is FQNEAQ (reference sequence). The DNA for the CDR3 is TGTGCCAGCAGCTTACAAGCGACCTCGGGGGGCTACACCTTC. It is translated as CASSLQATSGGYTF.

The CDR3 DNA reads as TGTGCCAGTAGTATAGCGGGGGGGTCTTCCTACGAGCAGTACTTC. As protein: CASSIAGGSSYEQYF. The chain uses TRBV19 and TRBJ2-7; 8 bases agree with TRBD2. V was pared by 1 base and J by 1 base, with 3 bases of the junction left unmatched. The germline gives CDR1 LNHDA, CDR2 SQIVND (reference sequence). The CDR3 runs to 15 residues.

V and J are TRBV27 and TRBJ1-2; D is unclear. V lost 5 bases, J lost 7 bases, and 11 bases lay in between. CDR3 length equals 12 residues. Per germline, CDR1 MNHEY and CDR2 SMNVEV (reference sequence). CDR3 sequence: CASSDSGFGYTF. DNA of the CDR3: TGTGCCAGCAGTGATTCGGGGTTTGGCTACACCTTC.

The chain has TRBV7-2 and TRBJ2-3, with TRBD2 matching over 7 bases. From germline, CDR1 is SGHTA and CDR2 FQGNSA. The CDR3 runs 15 residues. The ends lost 5 bases at V and 2 bases at J; junction bases unmatched: 7. CDR3 sequence: CASSAQAGLTDTQYF. CDR3 DNA sequence: TGTGCCAGCAGCGCCCAAGCGGGGCTCACAGATACGCAGTATTTT.

The genes are TRBV28 and TRBJ1-5; D remains ambiguous. The germline V gene encodes CDR1 MDHEN and CDR2 SYDVKM. V lost 4 bases and J lost 5, with 6 bases in between. The CDR3 is made up of 12 amino acids. The CDR3 here is CASSSRDQPQHF. CDR3 nucleotides: TGTGCCAGCAGTTCGAGGGATCAGCCCCAGCATTTT.

This chain links TRBV25-1 with TRBJ1-2; 7 bases are shared with TRBD1. This CDR3 is built from 16 residues. Germline V lookup: CDR1 MGHDK, CDR2 SYGVNS. Germline trimming cut 1 base from V and 0 bases from J; bases unmatched to any gene: 5. In DNA, the CDR3 is TGTGCCAGCAGTGAATCCGGGACAGAGACTAACTATGGCTACACCTTC. Its protein product is CASSESGTETNYGYTF.

This clone was counted a single time. The chain uses TRBV5-1 and TRBJ2-7, with 7 bases identical to TRBD1. V shed 4 bases and J 0 bases; nucleotides not matched to a gene: 10. Germline assignment: CDR1 SGHRS and CDR2 YFSETQ. This CDR3 region has 16 residues. The DNA of the CDR3 is TGCGCCAGCAGCGCACCGACAGGGAGAAGCTCCTACGAGCAGTACTTC. This encodes CASSAPTGRSSYEQYF.

This chain uses TRBV6-2 or TRBV6-3 with TRBJ2-7, with 10 positions matching TRBD2. V was pared by 2 bases and J by 2 bases, with 6 bases of the junction left unmatched. Germline assignment: CDR1 MNHEY and CDR2 SVGEGT. CDR3 size: 16 residues. As DNA, the CDR3 is TGTGCCAGCAGTTACGGGTCTAGCGGGAGCCCCTACGAGCAGTACTTC. This codes for CASSYGSSGSPYEQYF.

The V and J genes are TRBV6-1 and TRBJ1-2, with D possibly TRBD1 on 5 matching bases. Germline V gene data show CDR1 as MNHNS and CDR2 as SASEGT. The CDR3 length is 13 residues. Between the trimmed V and J ends, which lost 2 bases and 5 bases, there was a span of 9 bases. CDR3 sequence: CASSEPSGYGYTF. Written as DNA, the CDR3 is TGTGCCAGCAGTGAACCCTCAGGGTATGGCTACACCTTC.

The chain uses TRBV4-1 and TRBJ1-1; 11 positions agree with TRBD1. Trimming removed 7 bases from V and 5 bases from J; junction bases left unmatched: 9. The CDR3 sequence is 15 residues long. CDR1 and CDR2 (germline): MGHRA, YSYEKL. DNA for the CDR3: TGCGCCAGCACCTTCGGGACAGGGGGAAAAACTGAAGCTTTCTTT. This gives the protein CASTFGTGGKTEAFF.

A single count supports this clone. The chain has TRBV6-6 and TRBJ2-1, with 7 positions matching TRBD1. V lost 7 bases to trimming and J lost 5 bases; unmatched junction nucleotides: 8. The CDR3 runs 14 residues. The germline gives CDR1 MNHNY, CDR2 SVGAGI (reference sequence). CDR3 protein: CASITPGQNNEQFF. In DNA form, the CDR3 reads TGTGCCAGCATTACACCGGGACAGAACAATGAGCAGTTCTTC.

V and J are TRBV4-1 and TRBJ1-1, with a tentative D call TRBD1 (5 bases). Trimming shortened V by 3 bases and J by 2 bases, and 10 bases separated the two germline ends. The germline gives CDR1 MGHRA, CDR2 YSYEKL. The CDR3 runs 14 residues. As DNA, the CDR3 is TGCGCCAGCAGCCACCTCGGACAAAACACTGAAGCTTTCTTT. This encodes CASSHLGQNTEAFF.

The genes are TRBV3-1 (or the pseudogene TRBV3-2) and TRBJ1-1; D perhaps matches TRBD1 (6 bases). Trimming stripped 3 bases from V and 5 bases from J, with 22 bases between. The CDR3 runs to 17 residues. Germline CDR1 and CDR2: LGHDT and YNNKEL (reference sequence). The CDR3 nucleotides are TGTGCCAGCAGCCATCCCCTCCGGGACCGACAGGAGACTGAAGCTTTCTTT. This encodes CASSHPLRDRQETEAFF.

V gene TRBV30 combines with J gene TRBJ2-3; D is uncertain. The CDR3 is 14 residues long. Trimming removed 2 bases at V and 1 base at J, with 10 bases between. In germline, CDR1 is GTSNPN, CDR2 SVGIG (reference sequence). CDR3 nucleotides: TGTGCCTGGAGTACTGAACGGGGCACAGATACGCAGTATTTT. It yields the protein CAWSTERGTDTQYF.

This clone was found once. The chain joins TRBV5-1 to TRBJ2-2; weak D call: TRBD2 (6 bases). Germline CDR1 reads SGHRS; CDR2 reads YFSETQ. Trimming shortened V by 4 bases and J by 0 bases, and 10 bases separated the two germline ends. There are 15 residues in the CDR3. The CDR3 spells CASSTTSANTGELFF. CDR3 bases: TGCGCCAGCAGCACGACTAGTGCGAACACCGGGGAGCTGTTTTTT.

This clone has just a few counts. The chain is built from TRBV9 and TRBJ2-7; TRBD2 agrees at 13 bases. CDR3 length: 15 amino acids. V trimming: 3 bases; J trimming: 3 bases; junction bases outside the gene matches: 3. Germline loops: CDR1 SGDLS, CDR2 YYNGEE. CDR3 amino acids: CASSGRTSGSYEQYF. CDR3 nucleotides: TGTGCCAGCAGCGGTAGGACTAGCGGGAGCTACGAGCAGTACTTC.

The V call is TRBV24-1, the J call TRBJ1-1; D gene ambiguous. The CDR3 consists of 11 residues. Germline CDR1 KGHDR, CDR2 SFDVKD. V was cut by 6 bases and J by 1 base, with 2 bases left in between. CDR3 sequence reads: CATSQNTEAFF. The CDR3 DNA reads TGTGCCACCAGTCAGAACACTGAAGCTTTCTTT.

The chain joins TRBV6-5 to TRBJ1-2; tentatively, D is TRBD1 (5 bases). Trimming pared 0 bases from V and 3 bases from J, leaving 14 bases between. The germline gives CDR1 MNHEY, CDR2 SVGAGI. The CDR3 extends over 16 amino acids. Written as DNA, the CDR3 is TGTGCCAGCAGTTACTCCCCCGGGGGGGGTGACTATGGCTACACCTTC. Residues: CASSYSPGGGDYGYTF.

The gene calls are TRBV4-1 and TRBJ1-5, with D possibly TRBD1 on 5 matching bases. Trimming stripped 0 bases from V and 3 bases from J, with 15 bases between. The CDR3 loop spans 17 amino acids. Germline loops: CDR1 MGHRA, CDR2 YSYEKL. CDR3 coding DNA: TGCGCCAGCAGCCAAGATCAGCGTGCAGGGCCCAATCAGCCCCAGCATTTT. Protein product: CASSQDQRAGPNQPQHF.

The chain uses TRBV6-5 and TRBJ1-2; perhaps TRBD1 as D (6 bases). Trimming left V 0 bases short and J 6 bases short, with 14 bases between. Germline V CDR1 and CDR2: MNHEY, SVGAGI. The CDR3 has 15 amino acids. CDR3 loop: CASSYSTGSLDGYTF. The CDR3 coding sequence is TGTGCCAGCAGTTACTCTACAGGGTCGTTGGATGGCTACACCTTC.

This clone was counted once. The chain carries TRBV4-1 and TRBJ2-7, with 10 bases lining up with TRBD2. Germline V gene data show CDR1 as MGHRA and CDR2 as YSYEKL. The trim removed 5 bases at V and 6 bases at J, leaving 10 bases unmatched. This CDR3 comprises 15 residues. CDR3 bases: TGCGCCAGCAGCGCCACGACTAGCGGGCCCCTCGAGCAGTACTTC. It is translated as CASSATTSGPLEQYF.